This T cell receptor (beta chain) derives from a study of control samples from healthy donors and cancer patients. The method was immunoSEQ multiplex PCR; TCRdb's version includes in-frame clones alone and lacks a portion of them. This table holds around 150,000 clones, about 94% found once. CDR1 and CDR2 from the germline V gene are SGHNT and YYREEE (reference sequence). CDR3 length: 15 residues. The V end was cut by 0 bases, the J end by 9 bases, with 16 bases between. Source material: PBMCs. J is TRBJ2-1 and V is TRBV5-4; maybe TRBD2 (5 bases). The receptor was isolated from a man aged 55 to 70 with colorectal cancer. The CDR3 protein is CASSLDYGAGIEQFF. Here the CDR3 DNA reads TGTGCCAGCAGCTTGGATTACGGTGCCGGGATTGAGCAGTTCTTC. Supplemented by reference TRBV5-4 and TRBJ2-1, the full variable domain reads ETGVTQSPTHLIKTRGQQVTLRCSSQSGHNTVSWYQQALGQGPQFIFQYYREEENGRGNFPPRFSGLQFPNYSSELNVNALELDDSALYLCASSLDYGAGIEQFFGPGTRLTVL.